Presented here are 19 T cell receptor beta chains from one specimen sequenced in a study of blood T cell repertoires in COVID-19. Some clones are missing from TCRdb's copy, which holds only in-frame ones; the method was immunoSEQ multiplex PCR. The sample has some 300,000 clones; around 87% are singletons. The specimen was peripheral blood. The receptors here all came from a woman in her forties with COVID-19, enrolled during active disease.

The rearrangement links TRBV7-8 to TRBJ1-1, with TRBD1 as a possible D gene (5 bases). This CDR3 contains 14 residues. V shed 6 bases and J shed 0 bases, with 11 bases lying between them. Germline assignment: CDR1 SGHVS and CDR2 FQNEAQ. This CDR3 is CASRKTAMNTEAFF. The CDR3 DNA reads TGTGCCAGCAGGAAGACAGCCATGAACACTGAAGCTTTCTTT.

This clone is a singleton in its sample. V is TRBV2 and J is TRBJ2-7; 8 nucleotides align to TRBD1. V shed 6 bases and J 3 bases; nucleotides not matched to a gene: 1. This CDR3 contains 12 residues. Germline-derived CDR1 and CDR2 are SNHLY and FYNNEI. CDR3 bases: TGTGCCAGCAGCGGGACAGGCTACGAGCAGTACTTC. Translating gives CASSGTGYEQYF. The full variable domain, rest sourced from reference TRBV2 and TRBJ2-7, is EPEVTQTPSHQVTQMGQEVILRCVPISNHLYFYWYRQILGQKVEFLVSFYNNEISEKSEIFDDQFSVERPDGSNFTLKIRSTKLEDSAMYFCASSGTGYEQYFGPGTRLTVT.

The gene calls are TRBV9 and TRBJ2-2; 10 nucleotides line up with TRBD1. Per the germline V gene, CDR1 is SGDLS and CDR2 is YYNGEE. Germline trimming cut 3 bases from V and 4 bases from J; bases unmatched to any gene: 9. The CDR3 totals 17 residues. This CDR3 is CASSERGGQGGTGELFF. CDR3 bases: TGTGCCAGCAGCGAACGAGGAGGACAGGGGGGCACCGGGGAGCTGTTTTTT.

The chain joins TRBV30 to TRBJ2-1; 9 bases agree with TRBD1. The trim removed 4 bases at V and 7 bases at J, leaving 11 bases unmatched. Germline V gene lookup returns CDR1 GTSNPN and CDR2 SVGIG (reference sequence). The CDR3 extends over 15 amino acids. The CDR3 DNA reads as TGTGCCTGGACTTCGGGACAGGGCCTAAGTAATGAGCAGTTCTTC. It translates to CAWTSGQGLSNEQFF.

This sequence joins TRBV6-5 and TRBJ2-5, with D possibly being TRBD1 (6 bases). V shed 1 base and J shed 6 bases, with 9 bases lying between them. Germline V CDR1 and CDR2: MNHEY, SVGAGI. CDR3 length: 13 residues. This CDR3 reads CASSYFQGKTQYF. In DNA, the CDR3 is TGTGCCAGCAGTTACTTTCAGGGGAAGACCCAGTACTTC.

Only one count was recorded for this clone. The V and J genes are TRBV19 and TRBJ1-1; TRBD1 matches 9 bases. Germline-derived CDR1 and CDR2 are LNHDA and SQIVND (reference sequence). The J segment lost 10 bases and the V segment lost 6 bases, leaving 15 bases of the junction unmatched. This CDR3 spans 15 amino acids. Here the CDR3 DNA reads TGTGCCAGTAGCGATCCGGGACAGGGTCTTTTTCTAGCTTTCTTT. This sequence encodes CASSDPGQGLFLAFF. The whole variable domain, filled in from reference TRBV19 and TRBJ1-1, reads DGGITQSPKYLFRKEGQNVTLSCEQNLNHDAMYWYRQDPGQGLRLIYYSQIVNDFQKGDIAEGYSVSREKKESFPLTVTSAQKNPTAFYLCASSDPGQGLFLAFFGQGTRLTVV.

This rearrangement joins TRBV19 to TRBJ2-3; 13 nucleotides agree with TRBD2. CDR1 is LNHDA and CDR2 is SQIVND in the germline V gene (reference sequence). V shed 3 bases and J 3 bases; nucleotides not matched to a gene: 6. This CDR3 comprises 17 residues. The CDR3 DNA sequence: TGTGCCAGTAGTATTGGCACTAGCGGGGGGGCAACAGATACGCAGTATTTT. Protein product: CASSIGTSGGATDTQYF.

The chain employs TRBV9 and TRBJ1-2; a weak D match, TRBD1 (6 bases). V was cut by 3 bases and J by 0 bases, with 12 bases left in between. The CDR3 is 15 residues long. Germline V gene data show CDR1 as SGDLS and CDR2 as YYNGEE. CDR3 in amino acids: CASSGRDNTNYGYTF. The CDR3 DNA is TGTGCCAGCAGCGGACGGGACAATACTAACTATGGCTACACCTTC.

This clone came up once. The chain is built from TRBV4-3 and TRBJ1-2, with a possible D match to TRBD1 (6 bases). Trimming removed 1 base at V and 0 bases at J, with 9 bases between. The CDR3 runs to 15 residues. Looked up from germline, CDR1 is LGHNA and CDR2 is YSLEER. The DNA for the CDR3 is TGCGCCAGCAGCCAAGGGGGGCGAACTAACTATGGCTACACCTTC. Residues: CASSQGGRTNYGYTF.

The V call is TRBV30, the J call TRBJ1-1; TRBD1 agrees at 7 bases. Trimming took 6 bases from V and 7 from J; bases not matched to a gene: 8. This CDR3 has 12 residues. Looked up from germline, CDR1 is GTSNPN and CDR2 is SVGIG (reference sequence). The CDR3 is CACNRGIYEAFF. CDR3 sequence (DNA): TGTGCCTGTAACAGGGGAATTTATGAAGCTTTCTTT.

This chain links TRBV29-1 with TRBJ2-3; tentatively, D is TRBD2 (6 bases). This CDR3 has 13 amino acids. The V gene lost 6 bases and the J gene lost 2 bases, with 12 bases spanning the gap. Germline V gene sequence: CDR1 SQVTM, CDR2 ANQGSEA. The chain's CDR3 is CSVERGNTDTQYF. CDR3 nucleotides: TGCAGCGTCGAACGGGGGAACACAGATACGCAGTATTTT.

This rearrangement joins TRBV3-1 (or the pseudogene TRBV3-2) to TRBJ2-2; no reliable D call. The V end was cut by 6 bases, the J end by 1 base, with 6 bases between. The length of the CDR3 is 13 residues. CDR1 and CDR2 from the germline V gene are LGHDT and YNNKEL (reference sequence). In DNA form, the CDR3 reads TGTGCCAGCAGACAGATGAACACCGGGGAGCTGTTTTTT. This sequence encodes CASRQMNTGELFF.

The J gene is TRBJ1-6, the V gene TRBV7-9, with D perhaps matching TRBD1 (5 bases). The CDR3 loop spans 15 amino acids. The germline V and J ends were trimmed by 9 bases and 7 bases, with 19 bases remaining between them. Germline V gives CDR1 SEHNR, CDR2 FQNEAQ (reference sequence). The DNA for the CDR3 is TGTGCCAGTGTCCGGGGGTCGGGGAAAAATTCACCCCTCCACTTT. This gives the protein CASVRGSGKNSPLHF.

This sequence joins TRBV29-1 and TRBJ2-1, with D maybe TRBD1 (6 bases). Germline values: CDR1 SQVTM, CDR2 ANQGSEA. The length of the CDR3 is 13 residues. With 6 bases removed from V and 6 bases from J, the gap between germline ends came to 15 bases. The CDR3 reads CSVRPDRSNEQFF. CDR3 DNA: TGCAGCGTGAGACCCGACAGGTCCAATGAGCAGTTCTTC.

The chain is built from TRBV6-2 or TRBV6-3 and TRBJ2-1, with D tentatively TRBD2 (5 bases). The CDR3 totals 19 residues. The germline V gene has CDR1 MNHEY and CDR2 SVGEGT. V gave up 0 bases and J gave up 0 bases, with 18 bases separating them. CDR3 loop: CASSYSRRPTGSSYNEQFF. The CDR3 DNA sequence: TGTGCCAGCAGTTACTCGAGGCGTCCGACGGGGAGCTCCTACAATGAGCAGTTCTTC.

The chain recombines TRBV7-3 with TRBJ2-5; the match to TRBD2 covers 14 bases. This CDR3 spans 17 amino acids. The trim removed 5 bases at V and 4 bases at J, leaving 9 bases unmatched. CDR1 is SGHTA, CDR2 FQGTGA, per germline. The CDR3 reads CASSPGLAGGIRETQYF. DNA of the CDR3: TGTGCCAGCAGCCCCGGACTAGCGGGAGGTATCCGAGAGACCCAGTACTTC.

The chain recombines TRBV5-1 with TRBJ1-1; 7 nucleotides match TRBD1. Germline values: CDR1 SGHRS, CDR2 YFSETQ. The V gene end was trimmed by 0 bases and the J gene end by 3 bases; junction bases not matched to a gene: 5. The CDR3 runs to 15 residues. The CDR3 DNA is TGCGCCAGCAGCTTGGGACAGGGACCCGACACTGAAGCTTTCTTT. Residues: CASSLGQGPDTEAFF.

The chain joins TRBV27 to TRBJ2-3, with TRBD1 identical over 7 bases. Trimming removed 5 bases from V and 2 bases from J; junction bases left unmatched: 4. This CDR3 is built from 14 residues. The germline gives CDR1 MNHEY, CDR2 SMNVEV (reference sequence). CDR3 sequence (DNA): TGTGCCAGCAGTCACAGGGGAATCACAGATACGCAGTATTTT. Protein: CASSHRGITDTQYF.

This chain connects TRBV28 to TRBJ1-1, with 10 nucleotides matching TRBD1. There are 16 residues in the CDR3. After removal of 5 bases from V and 0 bases from J, the junction contained 6 bases not matched to a gene. Looked up from germline, CDR1 is MDHEN and CDR2 is SYDVKM. As DNA, the CDR3 is TGTGCCAGCAGTCGCCTCGGGACAGGGGTGAACACTGAAGCTTTCTTT. It encodes CASSRLGTGVNTEAFF.